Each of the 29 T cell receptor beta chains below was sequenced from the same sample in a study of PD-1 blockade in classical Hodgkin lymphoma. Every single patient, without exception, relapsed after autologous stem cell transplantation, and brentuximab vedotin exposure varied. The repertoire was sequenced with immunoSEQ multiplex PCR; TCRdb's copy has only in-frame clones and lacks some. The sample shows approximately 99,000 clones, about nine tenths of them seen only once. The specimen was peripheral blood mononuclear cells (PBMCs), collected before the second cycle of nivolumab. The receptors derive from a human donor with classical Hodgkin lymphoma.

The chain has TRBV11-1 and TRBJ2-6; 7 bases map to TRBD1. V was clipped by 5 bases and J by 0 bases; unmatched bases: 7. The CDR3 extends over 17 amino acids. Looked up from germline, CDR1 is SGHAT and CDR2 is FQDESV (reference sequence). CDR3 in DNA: TGTGCCAGCAGCCAGACAGGGCAGAGCTCTGGGGCCAACGTCCTGACTTTC. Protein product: CASSQTGQSSGANVLTF.

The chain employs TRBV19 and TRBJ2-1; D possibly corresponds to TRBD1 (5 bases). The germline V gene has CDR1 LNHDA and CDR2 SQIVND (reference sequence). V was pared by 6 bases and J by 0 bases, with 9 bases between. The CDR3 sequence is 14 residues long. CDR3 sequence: CASRGRGSYNEQFF. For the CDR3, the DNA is TGTGCCAGTAGGGGGCGTGGCTCCTACAATGAGCAGTTCTTC. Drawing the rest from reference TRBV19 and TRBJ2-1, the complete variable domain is DGGITQSPKYLFRKEGQNVTLSCEQNLNHDAMYWYRQDPGQGLRLIYYSQIVNDFQKGDIAEGYSVSREKKESFPLTVTSAQKNPTAFYLCASRGRGSYNEQFFGPGTRLTVL.

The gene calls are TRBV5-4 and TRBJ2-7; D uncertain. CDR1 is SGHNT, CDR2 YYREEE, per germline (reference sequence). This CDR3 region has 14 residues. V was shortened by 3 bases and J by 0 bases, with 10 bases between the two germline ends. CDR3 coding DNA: TGTGCCAGCAGCTCTGACTCGAGCTCCTACGAGCAGTACTTC. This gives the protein CASSSDSSSYEQYF.

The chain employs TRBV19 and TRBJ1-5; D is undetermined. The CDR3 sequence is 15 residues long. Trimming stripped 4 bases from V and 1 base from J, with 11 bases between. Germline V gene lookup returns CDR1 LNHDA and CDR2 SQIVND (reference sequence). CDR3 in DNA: TGTGCCAGTAGTAGACCCCGGGAGAGCAATCAGCCCCAGCATTTT. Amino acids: CASSRPRESNQPQHF.

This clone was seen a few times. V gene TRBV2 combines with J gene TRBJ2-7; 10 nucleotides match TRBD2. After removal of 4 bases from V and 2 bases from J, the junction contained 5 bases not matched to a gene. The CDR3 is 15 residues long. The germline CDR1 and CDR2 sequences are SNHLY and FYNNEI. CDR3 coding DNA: TGTGCCAGCAGTGTGGGGACTAGCGTAACCTACGAGCAGTACTTC. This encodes CASSVGTSVTYEQYF. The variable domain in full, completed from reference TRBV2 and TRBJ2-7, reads EPEVTQTPSHQVTQMGQEVILRCVPISNHLYFYWYRQILGQKVEFLVSFYNNEISEKSEIFDDQFSVERPDGSNFTLKIRSTKLEDSAMYFCASSVGTSVTYEQYFGPGTRLTVT.

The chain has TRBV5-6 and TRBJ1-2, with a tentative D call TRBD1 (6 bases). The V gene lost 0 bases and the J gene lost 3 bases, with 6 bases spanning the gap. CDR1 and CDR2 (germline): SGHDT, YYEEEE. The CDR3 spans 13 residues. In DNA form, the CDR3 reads TGTGCCAGCAGCTTGGCAGGGGACTATGGCTACACCTTC. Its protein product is CASSLAGDYGYTF.

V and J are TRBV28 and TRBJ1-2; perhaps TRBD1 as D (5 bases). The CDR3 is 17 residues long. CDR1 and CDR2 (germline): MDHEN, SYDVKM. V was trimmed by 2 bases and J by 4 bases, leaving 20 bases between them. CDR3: CASSLGAFTAAAYGYTF. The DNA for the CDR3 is TGTGCCAGCAGTTTAGGGGCTTTTACAGCGGCGGCCTATGGCTACACCTTC.

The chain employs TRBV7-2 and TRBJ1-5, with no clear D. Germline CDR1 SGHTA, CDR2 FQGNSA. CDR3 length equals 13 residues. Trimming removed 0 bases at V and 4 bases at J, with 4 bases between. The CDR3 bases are TGTGCCAGCAGCTTAGCGAGTAATCAGCCCCAGCATTTT. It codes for CASSLASNQPQHF.

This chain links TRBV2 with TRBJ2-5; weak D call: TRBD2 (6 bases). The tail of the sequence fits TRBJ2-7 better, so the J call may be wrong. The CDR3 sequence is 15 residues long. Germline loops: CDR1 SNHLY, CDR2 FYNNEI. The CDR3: CASRERDFPTYEQYF. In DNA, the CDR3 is TGTGCCAGCAGAGAAAGGGACTTCCCGACCTACGAGCAGTACTTC.

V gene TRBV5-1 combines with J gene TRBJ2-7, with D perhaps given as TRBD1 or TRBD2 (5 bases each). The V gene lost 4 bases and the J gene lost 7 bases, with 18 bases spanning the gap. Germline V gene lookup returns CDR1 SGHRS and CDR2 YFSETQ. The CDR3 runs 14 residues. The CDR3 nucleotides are TGCGCCAGCAGCCCCTGGGACCCGAAAGGGGAGCAGTACTTC. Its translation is CASSPWDPKGEQYF.

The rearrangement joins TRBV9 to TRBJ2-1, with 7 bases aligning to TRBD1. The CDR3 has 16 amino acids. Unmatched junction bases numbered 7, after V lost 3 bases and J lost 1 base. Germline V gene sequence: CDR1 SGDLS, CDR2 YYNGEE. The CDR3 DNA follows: TGTGCCAGCAGCGGACGACAGGGCGCTTCCTACAATGAGCAGTTCTTC. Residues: CASSGRQGASYNEQFF. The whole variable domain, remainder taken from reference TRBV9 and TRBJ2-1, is DSGVTQTPKHLITATGQRVTLRCSPRSGDLSVYWYQQSLDQGLQFLIQYYNGEERAKGNILERFSAQQFPDLHSELNLSSLELGDSALYFCASSGRQGASYNEQFFGPGTRLTVL.

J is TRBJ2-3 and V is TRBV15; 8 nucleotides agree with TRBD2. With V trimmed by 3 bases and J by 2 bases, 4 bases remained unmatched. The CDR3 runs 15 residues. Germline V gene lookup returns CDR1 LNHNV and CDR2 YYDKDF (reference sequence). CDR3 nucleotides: TGTGCCACCAGCAGGGAAGCGGGAGCCACAGATACGCAGTATTTT. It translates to CATSREAGATDTQYF.

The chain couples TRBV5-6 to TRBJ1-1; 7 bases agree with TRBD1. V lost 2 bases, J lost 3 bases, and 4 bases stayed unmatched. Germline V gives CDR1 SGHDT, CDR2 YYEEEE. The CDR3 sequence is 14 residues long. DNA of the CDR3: TGTGCCAGCAGCTTCGGGACAGTCGACACTGAAGCTTTCTTT. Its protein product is CASSFGTVDTEAFF.

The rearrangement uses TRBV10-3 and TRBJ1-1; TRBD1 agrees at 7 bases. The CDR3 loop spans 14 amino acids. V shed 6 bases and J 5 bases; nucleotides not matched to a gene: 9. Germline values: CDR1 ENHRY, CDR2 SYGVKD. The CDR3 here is CAIRGQGGRTEAFF. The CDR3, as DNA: TGTGCCATCAGAGGCCAGGGGGGCAGAACTGAAGCTTTCTTT.

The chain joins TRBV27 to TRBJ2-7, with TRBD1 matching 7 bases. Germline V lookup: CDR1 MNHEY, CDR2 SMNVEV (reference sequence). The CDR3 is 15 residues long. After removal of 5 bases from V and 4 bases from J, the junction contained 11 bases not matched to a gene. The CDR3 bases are TGTGCCAGCAGTCTCTCCTGGGACAGAACATACGAGCAGTACTTC. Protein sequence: CASSLSWDRTYEQYF.

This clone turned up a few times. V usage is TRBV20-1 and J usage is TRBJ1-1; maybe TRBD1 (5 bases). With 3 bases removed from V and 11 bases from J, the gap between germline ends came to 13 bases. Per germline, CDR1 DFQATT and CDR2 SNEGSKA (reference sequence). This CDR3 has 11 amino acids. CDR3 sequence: CSASQGPDAFF. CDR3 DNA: TGCAGTGCTAGCCAGGGACCCGACGCTTTCTTT.

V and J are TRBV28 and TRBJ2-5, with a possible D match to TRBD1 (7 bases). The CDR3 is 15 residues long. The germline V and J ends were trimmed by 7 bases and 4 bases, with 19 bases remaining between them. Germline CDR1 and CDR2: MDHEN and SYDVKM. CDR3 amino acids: CASTPGGLDTETQYF. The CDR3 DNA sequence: TGTGCCAGCACCCCAGGGGGGCTAGACACAGAGACCCAGTACTTC.

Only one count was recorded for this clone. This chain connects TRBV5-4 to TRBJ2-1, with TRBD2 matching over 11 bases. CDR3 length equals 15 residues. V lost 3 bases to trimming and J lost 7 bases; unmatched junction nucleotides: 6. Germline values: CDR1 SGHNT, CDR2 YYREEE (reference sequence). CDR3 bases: TGTGCCAGCAGCTCACTAGCGGGAGTCCTTAATGAGCAGTTCTTC. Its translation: CASSSLAGVLNEQFF.

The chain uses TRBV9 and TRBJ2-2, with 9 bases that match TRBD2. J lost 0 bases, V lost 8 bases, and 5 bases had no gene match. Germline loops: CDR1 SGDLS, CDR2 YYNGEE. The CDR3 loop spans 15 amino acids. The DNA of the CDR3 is TGTGCCAGTAATAGCGGGAGACCGAACACCGGGGAGCTGTTTTTT. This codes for CASNSGRPNTGELFF. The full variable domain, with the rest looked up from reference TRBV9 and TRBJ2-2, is DSGVTQTPKHLITATGQRVTLRCSPRSGDLSVYWYQQSLDQGLQFLIQYYNGEERAKGNILERFSAQQFPDLHSELNLSSLELGDSALYFCASNSGRPNTGELFFGEGSRLTVL.

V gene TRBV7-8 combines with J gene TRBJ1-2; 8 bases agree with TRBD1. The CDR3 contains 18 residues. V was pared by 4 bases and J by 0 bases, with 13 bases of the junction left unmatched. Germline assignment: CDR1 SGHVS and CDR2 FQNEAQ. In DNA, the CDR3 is TGTGCCAGCAGCTCATTACAGGGGGAGAATCGGACTAACTATGGCTACACCTTC. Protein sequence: CASSSLQGENRTNYGYTF.

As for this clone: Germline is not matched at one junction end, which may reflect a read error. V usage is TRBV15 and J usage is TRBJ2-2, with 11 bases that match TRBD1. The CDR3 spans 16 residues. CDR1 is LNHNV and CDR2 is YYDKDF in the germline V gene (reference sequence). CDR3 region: CATSRAGTGGPGKLFF. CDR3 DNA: TGTGCCACCAGCAGAGCCGGGACAGGGGGACCCGGGAAGCTGTTTTTT.

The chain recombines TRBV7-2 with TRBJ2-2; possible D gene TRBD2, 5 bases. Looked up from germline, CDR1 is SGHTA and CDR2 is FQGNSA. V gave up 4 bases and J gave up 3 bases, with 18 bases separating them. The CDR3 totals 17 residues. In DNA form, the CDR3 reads TGTGCCAGCAGCTCGGACTGGGTACGCGAGGACACCGGGGAGCTGTTTTTT. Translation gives CASSSDWVREDTGELFF.

CDR3 sequence: CASSGGTGALYSYEQYF. As DNA, the CDR3 is TGTGCCAGCAGCGGTGGAACGGGAGCGCTATACTCCTACGAGCAGTACTTC. The chain is built from TRBV5-6 and TRBJ2-7, with D possibly TRBD2 on 6 matching bases. The germline V gene encodes CDR1 SGHDT and CDR2 YYEEEE. V was trimmed by 4 bases and J by 0 bases, leaving 20 bases between them. This CDR3 has 17 residues.

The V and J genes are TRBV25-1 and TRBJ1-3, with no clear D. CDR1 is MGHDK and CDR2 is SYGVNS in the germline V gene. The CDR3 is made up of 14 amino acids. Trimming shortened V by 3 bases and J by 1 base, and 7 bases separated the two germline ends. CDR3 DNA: TGTGCCAGCAGTGAGGTAGGGTCTGGAAACACCATATATTTT. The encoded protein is CASSEVGSGNTIYF.

The DNA of the CDR3 is TGTGCCAGCAGCTTTGGACTAGCGGGATCGTCCTACGAGCAGTACTTC. Its translation: CASSFGLAGSSYEQYF. The V gene is TRBV5-4, the J gene TRBJ2-7, with 12 bases that match TRBD2. V was clipped by 2 bases and J by 1 base; unmatched bases: 4. The length of the CDR3 is 16 residues. The germline CDR1 and CDR2 sequences are SGHNT and YYREEE (reference sequence).

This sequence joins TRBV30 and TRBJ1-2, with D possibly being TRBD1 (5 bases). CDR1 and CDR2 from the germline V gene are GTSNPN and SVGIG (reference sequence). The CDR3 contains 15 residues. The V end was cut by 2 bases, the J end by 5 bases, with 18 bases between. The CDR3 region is CAWSRFGTDPYGYTF. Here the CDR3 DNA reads TGTGCCTGGAGTCGGTTTGGGACTGATCCTTATGGCTACACCTTC.

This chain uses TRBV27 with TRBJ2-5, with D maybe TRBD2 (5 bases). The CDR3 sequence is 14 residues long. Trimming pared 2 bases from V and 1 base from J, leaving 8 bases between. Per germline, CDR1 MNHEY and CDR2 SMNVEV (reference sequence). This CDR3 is CASSLGLSQETQYF. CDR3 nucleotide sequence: TGTGCCAGCAGTTTAGGACTGAGCCAAGAGACCCAGTACTTC.

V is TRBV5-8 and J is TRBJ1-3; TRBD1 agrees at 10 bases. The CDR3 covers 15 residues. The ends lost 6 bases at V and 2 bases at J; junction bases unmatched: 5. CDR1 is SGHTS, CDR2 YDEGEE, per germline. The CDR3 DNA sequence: TGTGCCAGCACTAGGGACAGGGGAGCTGGAAACACCATATATTTT. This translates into CASTRDRGAGNTIYF.

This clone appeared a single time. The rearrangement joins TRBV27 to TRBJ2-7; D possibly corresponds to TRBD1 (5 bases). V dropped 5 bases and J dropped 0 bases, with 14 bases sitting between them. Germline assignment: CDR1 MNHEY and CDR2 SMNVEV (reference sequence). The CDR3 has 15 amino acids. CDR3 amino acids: CASSRTGPSSYEQYF. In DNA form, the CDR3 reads TGTGCCAGCAGTCGTACAGGACCAAGCTCCTACGAGCAGTACTTC.